A selection of T cell receptor beta chains follows, all from one sample in a study of shared clonotypes between healthy human individuals. Libraries were prepared by immunoSEQ multiplex PCR; TCRdb keeps only in-frame clonotypes and omits some of them. The table lists 1,100,000 or so clones, 70% to 80% of them singletons. The sequencing input was memory CD4+ T cells from PBMCs. These receptors all stem from a young man in good health. Some clones in this sample may be carry-over from other donors' samples. The conserved cysteine and the conserved F or W are not part of the CDR3 here. D genes are given only for firm matches. Not all rows give a size; the values are once, few, many and, for expanded clones, a class.

. TRBJ1-4 TRBV5-1 . ASSLMPTGENEKLF
. TRBJ2-1 TRBV2 . ASSEDPSQQF
many TRBJ1-2 TRBV20-1 . SAISPYGYT
. TRBJ2-3 TRBV7-2 . ASSPVMGAQY
. TRBJ1-1 TRBV7-6 TRBD1 ASSETYGTGFAF
. TRBJ2-1 TRBV10-3 . AISDSPGASSSYNEQF
. TRBJ2-7 TRBV5-1 . ASSSGTASYEQY
. TRBJ2-1 TRBV4-1 TRBD1 ASSQGGDRAYNEQF
. TRBJ2-7 TRBV2 . ASSGGSGFTYEQY
. TRBJ2-6 TRBV5-1 TRBD1 ASSSLTGRGANVLT
. TRBJ1-1 TRBV2 . ASCRDGGAF
few TRBJ2-7 TRBV30 . AWSATTDSGAY
. TRBJ1-2 TRBV9 . ASSVGQFNYGYT
. TRBJ2-3 TRBV6-5 . ASSPWDRTDTQY
. TRBJ1-4 TRBV19 TRBD1 ASSRSRQGGREKLF
few TRBJ1-1 TRBV29-1 TRBD1 SVGQGLEAF
. TRBJ2-2 TRBV2 . ATLGGVSTGELF
. TRBJ1-2 TRBV29-1 . SVEDRERRTGYT
. TRBJ2-1 TRBV11-3 . ASSEQTYYNEQF
. TRBJ2-2 TRBV5-1 . ASSLVDNTGELF
. TRBJ2-2 TRBV27 TRBD1 ASSLSRTGVGTGELF
. TRBJ2-2 TRBV5-1 . ASSPLTGTGELF
. TRBJ2-1 TRBV5-4 . ASSLYDAQAYNEQF
. TRBJ2-7 TRBV6-6 TRBD2 ASSYWREGEQY
. TRBJ1-2 TRBV28 . ASTEGGLNYGYT
. TRBJ1-1 TRBV9 . ASSVEPRGTEAF
. TRBJ2-5 TRBV11-2 . ASSLGAGYQETQY
. TRBJ2-3 TRBV9 TRBD2 ASSPGTSGSMDTQY
. TRBJ2-3 TRBV5-1 TRBD2 ASSWALAAQADTQY
. TRBJ2-7 TRBV6-1 . ASNSGSSHEQY
. TRBJ2-1 TRBV28 TRBD2 ASSPRAAGGNEQF
many TRBJ1-1 TRBV5-4 . ASSLDMNTEAF
. TRBJ2-3 TRBV6-6 TRBD2 ASSYPGLAGTDTQY
few TRBJ2-7 TRBV5-6 . ASSPRQLPYEQY
. TRBJ2-7 TRBV2 TRBD2 ASRPSGRAYEQY
. TRBJ2-5 TRBV7-2 . ASSLVSLARETQY
. TRBJ1-1 TRBV7-9 . ASSEGTTEAF
. TRBJ1-5 TRBV2 . ASSEGQDNQPQH
. TRBJ2-3 TRBV13 . ASSLSRGTDTQY
. TRBJ2-3 TRBV5-1 . ASSLEGGSDTQY
once TRBJ2-1 TRBV7-2 . ASRRDTSFYNEQF
. TRBJ1-5 TRBV6-6 . ASTRSPEIPQH
once TRBJ1-6 TRBV9 . ASSVADYNSPLH
. TRBJ2-3 TRBV2 . ASSTGNTQY
. TRBJ2-5 TRBV6-1 . ASTHDKTQETQY
. TRBJ2-5 TRBV25-1 TRBD2 ANQERERETQY
few TRBJ1-3 TRBV9 . ASSVAVSHGNTIY
. TRBJ2-7 TRBV25-1 . ASSGTAGPYEQY
. TRBJ1-5 TRBV11-2 . ASSLDGGRNQPQH
once TRBJ1-2 TRBV18 . ASSGPNYGYT
. TRBJ2-1 TRBV10-3 TRBD2 AISKLAGASGEQF
. TRBJ2-5 TRBV7-3 TRBD2 ASSPSGTHGETQY
few TRBJ2-2 TRBV2 . ASSDRPSAGELF
. TRBJ2-7 TRBV18 TRBD2 ASSPGLAGVEEQY
once TRBJ1-2 TRBV2 . ASSVVHGQDGYT